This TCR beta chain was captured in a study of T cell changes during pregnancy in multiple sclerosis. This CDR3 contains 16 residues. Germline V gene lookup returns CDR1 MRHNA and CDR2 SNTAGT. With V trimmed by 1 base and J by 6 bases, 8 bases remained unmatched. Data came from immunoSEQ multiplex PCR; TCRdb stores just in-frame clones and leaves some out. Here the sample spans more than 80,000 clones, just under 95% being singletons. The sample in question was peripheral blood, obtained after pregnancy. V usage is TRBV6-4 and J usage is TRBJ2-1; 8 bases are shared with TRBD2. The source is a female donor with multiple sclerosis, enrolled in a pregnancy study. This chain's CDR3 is CASSDWGGLVSNEQFF. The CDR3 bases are TGTGCCAGCAGTGACTGGGGGGGACTAGTTTCCAATGAGCAGTTCTTC.